What follows are 30 T cell receptor beta chains derived from one specimen sequenced in a study of blood T cell repertoires in COVID-19. The assay was immunoSEQ multiplex PCR, and TCRdb's table has in-frame clones only and misses some. The sample carries about 380,000 clones, 88% recorded once. Sequencing input: PBMCs or T cells enriched from blood (not recorded which). The source of these receptors is a woman under 30 who had recovered from COVID-19.

The V and J genes are TRBV27 and TRBJ1-2; a weak D match, TRBD1 (5 bases). Germline CDR1 reads MNHEY; CDR2 reads SMNVEV (reference sequence). V gave up 3 bases and J gave up 2 bases, with 7 bases separating them. The CDR3 is 13 residues long. CDR3 in DNA: TGTGCCAGCAGTTTCGGGGGGAACTATGGCTACACCTTC. It codes for CASSFGGNYGYTF.

Comments on this clone: Other DNA sequences in this sample translate to the same CDR3. The chain couples TRBV5-6 to TRBJ1-5, with D perhaps TRBD1 (5 bases). V lost 1 base to trimming and J lost 1 base, with 6 bases between them. Germline loops: CDR1 SGHDT, CDR2 YYEEEE. This CDR3 spans 14 amino acids. The CDR3 sequence is CASSLRGSNQPQHF. DNA of the CDR3: TGTGCCAGCAGCTTGAGGGGAAGCAATCAGCCCCAGCATTTT.

The chain has TRBV10-3 and TRBJ1-1; unclear D gene. Germline-derived CDR1 and CDR2 are ENHRY and SYGVKD. The CDR3 extends over 14 amino acids. V was shortened by 4 bases and J by 1 base, with 10 bases between the two germline ends. CDR3 sequence (DNA): TGTGCCATCAGTGGCGGGAGAGAGAACACTGAAGCTTTCTTT. Amino acids: CAISGGRENTEAFF.

The rearrangement uses TRBV3-1 (or the pseudogene TRBV3-2) and TRBJ1-5; possibly TRBD1 for D (6 bases). V was cut by 1 base and J by 9 bases, with 13 bases left in between. The CDR3 spans 14 residues. Germline CDR1 LGHDT, CDR2 YNNKEL (reference sequence). CDR3 DNA sequence: TGTGCCAGCAGCCAAGCTCTGACAGGTCTGCCCCAGCATTTT. Protein product: CASSQALTGLPQHF.

The chain is built from TRBV7-9 and TRBJ1-6; D unclear. The CDR3 sequence is 11 residues long. Trimming removed 5 bases from V and 8 bases from J, with 4 bases in between. CDR1 and CDR2 (germline): SEHNR, FQNEAQ (reference sequence). CDR3 nucleotides: TGTGCCAGCAGCACGGATTCACCCCTCCACTTT. This gives the protein CASSTDSPLHF.

This chain connects TRBV24-1 to TRBJ2-3; 7 nucleotides agree with TRBD1. Germline V gene data show CDR1 as KGHDR and CDR2 as SFDVKD. V was clipped by 5 bases and J by 7 bases; unmatched bases: 11. The length of the CDR3 is 15 residues. The DNA for the CDR3 is TGTGCCACCAGTGGTCGGGACAGCTTGTCAAATACGCAGTATTTT. This encodes CATSGRDSLSNTQYF.

Only a few counts were recorded for this clone. The V call is TRBV7-9, the J call TRBJ2-2; D remains unclear. The V gene lost 4 bases and the J gene lost 10 bases, with 10 bases spanning the gap. The CDR3 consists of 12 residues. Germline values: CDR1 SEHNR, CDR2 FQNEAQ (reference sequence). The chain's CDR3 is CASSYGFPELFF. For the CDR3, the DNA is TGTGCCAGCAGCTACGGGTTCCCGGAGCTGTTTTTT. Full variable domain (rest looked up from reference TRBV7-9 and TRBJ2-2): DTGVSQNPRHKITKRGQNVTFRCDPISEHNRLYWYRQTLGQGPEFLTYFQNEAQLEKSRLLSDRFSAERPKGSFSTLEIQRTEQGDSAMYLCASSYGFPELFFGEGSRLTVL.

The rearrangement joins TRBV12-3 or TRBV12-4 to TRBJ1-2; weak D call: TRBD1 (5 bases). The CDR3 spans 12 residues. The V end lost 5 bases, the J end lost 5 bases, and 9 bases lay between the germline ends. CDR3 nucleotides: TGTGCCAGCAGTCCCGGGGGTTATGGCTACACCTTC. This encodes CASSPGGYGYTF.

V usage is TRBV7-9 and J usage is TRBJ1-2, with 7 bases matching TRBD1. CDR3 length: 14 residues. V lost 5 bases, J lost 4 bases, and 7 bases stayed unmatched. The germline gives CDR1 SEHNR, CDR2 FQNEAQ (reference sequence). CDR3 residues: CASSLRDSTYGYTF. The CDR3 DNA follows: TGTGCCAGCAGCCTCCGGGACAGTACCTATGGCTACACCTTC.

The genes are TRBV9 and TRBJ2-2, with 10 positions matching TRBD2. Germline V CDR1 and CDR2: SGDLS, YYNGEE. This CDR3 contains 17 residues. V was pared by 3 bases and J by 0 bases, with 5 bases of the junction left unmatched. CDR3 loop: CASSDRTSGPNTGELFF. CDR3 in DNA: TGTGCCAGCAGCGACCGGACTAGCGGACCGAACACCGGGGAGCTGTTTTTT.

This chain joins TRBV4-1 and TRBJ1-6, with unresolved D. Germline assignment: CDR1 MGHRA and CDR2 YSYEKL. V lost 2 bases and J 13 bases, leaving 9 bases between the germline ends. The CDR3 covers 12 residues. The CDR3 coding sequence is TGCGCCAGCAGCCAAAGCGAAGTCCCCCTCCACTTT. The encoded protein is CASSQSEVPLHF.

This clone was picked up a small number of times. V and J are TRBV5-1 and TRBJ1-2, with D perhaps matching TRBD1 (6 bases). The germline gives CDR1 SGHRS, CDR2 YFSETQ. V was shortened by 0 bases and J by 7 bases, with 10 bases between the two germline ends. The CDR3 spans 13 residues. This CDR3 is CASSLDRGAGYTF. CDR3 nucleotide sequence: TGCGCCAGCAGCTTGGATCGGGGGGCTGGCTACACCTTC.

The rearrangement joins TRBV28 to TRBJ1-4; D unresolved. The CDR3 spans 15 residues. V lost 5 bases and J lost 3, with 13 bases in between. Germline values: CDR1 MDHEN, CDR2 SYDVKM. DNA of the CDR3: TGTGCCAGCAGTCCCCTTGGGGAGGCTAATGAAAAACTGTTTTTT. It translates to CASSPLGEANEKLFF.

The chain couples TRBV4-2 to TRBJ1-1, with unresolved D. The V gene's germline CDR1 is LGHNA and CDR2 YNFKEQ. CDR3 size: 12 residues. Trimming cost V 3 bases and J 6 bases, with 8 bases left between them. In nucleotides, the CDR3 is TGTGCCAGCAGCCAGGAGGGTCCTGAAGCTTTCTTT. It translates to CASSQEGPEAFF.

The rearrangement joins TRBV7-9 to TRBJ2-3; D is possibly TRBD1 (6 bases). The germline V and J ends were trimmed by 8 bases and 2 bases, with 14 bases remaining between them. CDR1 is SEHNR, CDR2 FQNEAQ, per germline (reference sequence). The CDR3 loop spans 14 amino acids. CDR3 residues: CASQGTLLTDTQYF. The CDR3 DNA reads as TGTGCCAGCCAGGGGACGCTTCTCACAGATACGCAGTATTTT. Filled out from reference TRBV7-9 and TRBJ2-3, the complete variable domain reads DTGVSQNPRHKITKRGQNVTFRCDPISEHNRLYWYRQTLGQGPEFLTYFQNEAQLEKSRLLSDRFSAERPKGSFSTLEIQRTEQGDSAMYLCASQGTLLTDTQYFGPGTRLTVL.

V gene TRBV30 combines with J gene TRBJ1-5, with a possible D match to TRBD1 (5 bases). CDR3 length equals 13 residues. CDR1 and CDR2 (germline): GTSNPN, SVGIG (reference sequence). Trimming removed 7 bases from V and 4 bases from J, with 14 bases in between. The DNA of the CDR3 is TGTGCCTCTTCAGGGAGGAGGAATCAGCCCCAGCATTTT. This translates into CASSGRRNQPQHF.

J is TRBJ1-2 and V is TRBV14; no clear D. CDR1 is SGHDN, CDR2 FVKESK, per germline. Trimming cost V 1 base and J 1 base, with 13 bases left between them. CDR3 size: 16 residues. CDR3 amino acids: CASSQGIGPYNYGYTF. The CDR3 DNA reads TGTGCCAGCAGCCAAGGTATCGGTCCGTATAACTATGGCTACACCTTC. Variable domain in full (rest from reference TRBV14 and TRBJ1-2): EAGVTQFPSHSVIEKGQTVTLRCDPISGHDNLYWYRRVMGKEIKFLLHFVKESKQDESGMPNNRFLAERTGGTYSTLKVQPAELEDSGVYFCASSQGIGPYNYGYTFGSGTRLTVV.

V and J are TRBV24-1 and TRBJ2-5; tentatively, D is TRBD1 (6 bases). The ends were cut back, 0 bases at V and 2 bases at J, with 12 bases in the middle. Looked up from germline, CDR1 is KGHDR and CDR2 is SFDVKD. The CDR3 loop spans 16 amino acids. The CDR3 nucleotides read TGTGCCACCAGTGATTTGCAGTCTGGACAGCAAGAGACCCAGTACTTC. Protein sequence: CATSDLQSGQQETQYF.

The rearrangement uses TRBV29-1 and TRBJ2-7, with D possibly being TRBD1 or TRBD2 (5 bases each). The germline gives CDR1 SQVTM, CDR2 ANQGSEA. Trimming took 7 bases from V and 0 from J, leaving 10 bases between them. This CDR3 region has 12 residues. CDR3 sequence reads: CSAGPSSYEQYF. CDR3 DNA sequence: TGCAGCGCGGGACCTAGCTCCTACGAGCAGTACTTC.

The chain joins TRBV19 to TRBJ1-1; no reliable D call. The germline V gene has CDR1 LNHDA and CDR2 SQIVND (reference sequence). This CDR3 region has 15 residues. V dropped 1 base and J dropped 8 bases, with 17 bases sitting between them. The CDR3 here is CASSIGGYGTEEAFF. In DNA, the CDR3 is TGTGCCAGTAGTATAGGAGGGTATGGCACTGAAGAAGCTTTCTTT.

The chain is built from TRBV7-9 and TRBJ1-4; D not resolved. This CDR3 region has 14 residues. CDR1 and CDR2 from the germline V gene are SEHNR and FQNEAQ (reference sequence). Between the trimmed V and J ends, which lost 2 bases and 8 bases, there was a span of 12 bases. The chain's CDR3 is CASSLLSETEKLFF. CDR3 coding DNA: TGTGCCAGCAGCTTACTCAGCGAGACCGAAAAACTGTTTTTT.

The V gene is TRBV7-9, the J gene TRBJ1-2; TRBD1 agrees at 7 bases. With V trimmed by 2 bases and J by 0 bases, 3 bases remained unmatched. Looked up from germline, CDR1 is SEHNR and CDR2 is FQNEAQ (reference sequence). The CDR3 has 15 residues. The CDR3 sequence is CASSLSDRANYGYTF. CDR3 DNA sequence: TGTGCCAGCAGCTTATCCGACAGGGCTAACTATGGCTACACCTTC.

This clone was observed a single time. V usage is TRBV24-1 and J usage is TRBJ2-3; the match to TRBD1 covers 7 bases. Trimming removed 9 bases from V and 1 base from J; junction bases left unmatched: 6. Germline loops: CDR1 KGHDR, CDR2 SFDVKD. This CDR3 spans 14 amino acids. CDR3 bases: TGTGCCACCCGAGGGGGCCCGGGCACAGATACGCAGTATTTT. It translates to CATRGGPGTDTQYF.

The gene calls are TRBV27 and TRBJ2-7; 7 bases agree with TRBD1. J was trimmed by 2 bases and V by 6 bases; bases with no gene match: 10. The CDR3 totals 15 residues. Germline lookup yields CDR1 MNHEY and CDR2 SMNVEV (reference sequence). DNA for the CDR3: TGTGCCAGCAGCCCCGGGACAGAGATCCCCTACGAGCAGTACTTC. Amino acid sequence: CASSPGTEIPYEQYF.

V usage is TRBV3-1 (or the pseudogene TRBV3-2) and J usage is TRBJ1-4; D not certain. The CDR3 is 14 amino acids. CDR1 and CDR2 (germline): LGHDT, YNNKEL (reference sequence). V shed 3 bases and J shed 0 bases, with 5 bases lying between them. CDR3 bases: TGTGCCAGCAGCCAGCGGGCAACTAATGAAAAACTGTTTTTT. The encoded protein is CASSQRATNEKLFF.

The CDR3 coding sequence is TGTGCCAGCAGTTACGGTGGGGCAGGGGTAGCTGGGGCCAACGTCCTGACTTTC. This codes for CASSYGGAGVAGANVLTF. J is TRBJ2-6 and V is TRBV6-2 or TRBV6-3; possibly TRBD1 for D (6 bases). The V gene lost 2 bases and the J gene lost 2 bases, with 16 bases spanning the gap. The CDR3 contains 18 residues. Germline CDR1 reads MNHEY; CDR2 reads SVGEGT.

The chain employs TRBV5-4 and TRBJ2-2; TRBD1 matches at 8 bases. Germline V gene sequence: CDR1 SGHNT, CDR2 YYREEE (reference sequence). This CDR3 spans 13 amino acids. The V segment lost 4 bases and the J segment 7 bases; nucleotides outside the gene matches: 3. Written as DNA, the CDR3 is TGTGCCAGCAGCCCCGGACAGGGCGGGGAGCTGTTTTTT. Its protein product is CASSPGQGGELFF.

This clone was counted a single time. This sequence joins TRBV2 and TRBJ1-1, with D possibly being TRBD1 (5 bases). V lost 6 bases and J lost 11, with 16 bases in between. This CDR3 region has 12 residues. CDR1 is SNHLY, CDR2 FYNNEI, per germline. CDR3 sequence reads: CASRGGLLWAFF. The CDR3 DNA reads TGTGCCAGCAGGGGGGGTCTCCTGTGGGCTTTCTTT.

To note about this clone: The junction departs from germline at one end; a sequencing error may be responsible. J is TRBJ2-3 and V is TRBV7-2, with D tentatively TRBD1 (6 bases). CDR3 length: 14 amino acids. Germline values: CDR1 SGHTA, CDR2 FQGNSA. The chain's CDR3 is CAGSYGQSTDTQYF. CDR3 sequence (DNA): TGTGCCGGCAGCTACGGACAGAGCACAGATACGCAGTATTTT.

This clone appeared a few times. The J gene is TRBJ1-6, the V gene TRBV2; unclear D gene. Deletions cut 2 bases from V and 7 bases from J, with 12 bases between. The CDR3 sequence is 15 residues long. Germline-derived CDR1 and CDR2 are SNHLY and FYNNEI. CDR3 DNA: TGTGCCAGCAGTGAAAGGCGGGTCTTAAATTCACCCCTCCACTTT. As protein: CASSERRVLNSPLHF.